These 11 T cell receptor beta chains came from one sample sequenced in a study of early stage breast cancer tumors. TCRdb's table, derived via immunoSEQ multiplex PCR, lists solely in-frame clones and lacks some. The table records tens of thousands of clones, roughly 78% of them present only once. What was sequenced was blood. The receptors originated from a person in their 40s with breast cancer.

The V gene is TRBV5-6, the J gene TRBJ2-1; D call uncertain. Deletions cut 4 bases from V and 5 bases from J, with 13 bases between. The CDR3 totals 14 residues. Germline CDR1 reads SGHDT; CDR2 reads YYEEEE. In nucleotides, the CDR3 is TGTGCCAGCAGCCGATACGGCAGCAACAATGAGCAGTTCTTC. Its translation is CASSRYGSNNEQFF.

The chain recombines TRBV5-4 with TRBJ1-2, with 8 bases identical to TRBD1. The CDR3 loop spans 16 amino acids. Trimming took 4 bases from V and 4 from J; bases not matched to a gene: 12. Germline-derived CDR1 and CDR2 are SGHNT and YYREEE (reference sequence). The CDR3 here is CASSPFTGQGAYGYTF. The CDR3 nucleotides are TGTGCCAGCAGCCCTTTCACAGGTCAGGGGGCCTATGGCTACACCTTC.

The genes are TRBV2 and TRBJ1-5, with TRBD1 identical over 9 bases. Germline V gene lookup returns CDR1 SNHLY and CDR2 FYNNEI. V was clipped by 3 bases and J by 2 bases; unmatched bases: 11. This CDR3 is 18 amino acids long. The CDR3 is CASSDNTGGVRGNQPQHF. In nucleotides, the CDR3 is TGTGCCAGCAGTGATAACACAGGGGGCGTTCGGGGCAATCAGCCCCAGCATTTT.

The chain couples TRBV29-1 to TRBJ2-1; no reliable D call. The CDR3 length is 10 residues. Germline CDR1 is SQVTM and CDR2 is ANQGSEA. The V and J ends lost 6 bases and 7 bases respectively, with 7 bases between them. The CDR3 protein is CSVPKNEQFF. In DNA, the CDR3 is TGCAGCGTCCCCAAGAATGAGCAGTTCTTC.

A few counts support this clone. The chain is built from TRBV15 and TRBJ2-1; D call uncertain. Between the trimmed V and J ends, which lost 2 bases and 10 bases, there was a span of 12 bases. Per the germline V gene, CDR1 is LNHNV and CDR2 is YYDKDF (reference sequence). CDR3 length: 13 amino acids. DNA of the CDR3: TGTGCCACCAGCAGAATTGCTTCCTTGGAGCAGTTCTTC. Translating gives CATSRIASLEQFF.

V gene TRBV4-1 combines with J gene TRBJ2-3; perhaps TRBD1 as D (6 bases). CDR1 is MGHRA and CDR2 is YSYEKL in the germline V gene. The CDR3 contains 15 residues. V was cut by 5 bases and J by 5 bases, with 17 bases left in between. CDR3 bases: TGCGCCAGCAGCGTATACCAGGGGCAGGGAGATACGCAGTATTTT. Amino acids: CASSVYQGQGDTQYF.

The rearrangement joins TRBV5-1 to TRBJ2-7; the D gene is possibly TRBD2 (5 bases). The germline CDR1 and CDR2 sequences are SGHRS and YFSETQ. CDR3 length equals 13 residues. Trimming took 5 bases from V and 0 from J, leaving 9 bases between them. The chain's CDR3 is CASSSGVSYEQYF. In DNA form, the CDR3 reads TGCGCCAGCAGTTCCGGGGTCTCCTACGAGCAGTACTTC.

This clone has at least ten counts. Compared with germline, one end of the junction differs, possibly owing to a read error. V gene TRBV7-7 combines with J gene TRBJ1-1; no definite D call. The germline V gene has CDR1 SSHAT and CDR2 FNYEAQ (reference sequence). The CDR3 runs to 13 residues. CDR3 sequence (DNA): TGTGCTAGCAGCTTAGATTTTGGGTCTGAAGCTTTCTTT. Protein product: CASSLDFGSEAFF.

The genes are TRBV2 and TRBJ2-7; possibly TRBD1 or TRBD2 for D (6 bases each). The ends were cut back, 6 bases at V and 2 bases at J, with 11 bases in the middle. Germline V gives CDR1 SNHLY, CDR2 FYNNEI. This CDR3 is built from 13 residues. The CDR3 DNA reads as TGTGCCAGCAGATTGGGGGGCACCTACGAGCAGTACTTC. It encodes CASRLGGTYEQYF.

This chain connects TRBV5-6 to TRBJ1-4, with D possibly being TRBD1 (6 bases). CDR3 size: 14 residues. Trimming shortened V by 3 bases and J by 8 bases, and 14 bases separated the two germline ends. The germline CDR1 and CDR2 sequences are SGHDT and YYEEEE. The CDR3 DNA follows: TGTGCCAGCAGCTATGGGGGCCGGCTGGAAAAACTGTTTTTT. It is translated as CASSYGGRLEKLFF.

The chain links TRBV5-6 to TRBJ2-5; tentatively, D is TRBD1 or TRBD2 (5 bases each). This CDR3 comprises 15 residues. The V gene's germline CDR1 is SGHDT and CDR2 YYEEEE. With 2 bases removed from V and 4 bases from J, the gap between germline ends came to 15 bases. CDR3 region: CASSLGYGGTETQYF. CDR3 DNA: TGTGCCAGCAGCTTAGGCTATGGGGGAACAGAGACCCAGTACTTC.